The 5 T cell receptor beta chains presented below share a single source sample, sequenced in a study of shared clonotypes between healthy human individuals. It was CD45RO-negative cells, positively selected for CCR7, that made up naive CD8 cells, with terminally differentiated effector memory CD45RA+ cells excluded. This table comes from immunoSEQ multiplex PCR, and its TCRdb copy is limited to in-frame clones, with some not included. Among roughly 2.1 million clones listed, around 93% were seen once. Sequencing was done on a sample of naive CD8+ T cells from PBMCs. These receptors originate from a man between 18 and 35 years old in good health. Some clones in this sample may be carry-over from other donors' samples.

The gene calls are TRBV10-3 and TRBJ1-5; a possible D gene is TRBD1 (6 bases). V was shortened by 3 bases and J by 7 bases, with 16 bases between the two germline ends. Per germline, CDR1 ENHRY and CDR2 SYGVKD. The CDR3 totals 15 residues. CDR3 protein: CAISDVTGSGQPQHF. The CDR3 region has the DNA TGTGCCATCAGTGATGTAACAGGGTCCGGACAGCCCCAGCATTTT.

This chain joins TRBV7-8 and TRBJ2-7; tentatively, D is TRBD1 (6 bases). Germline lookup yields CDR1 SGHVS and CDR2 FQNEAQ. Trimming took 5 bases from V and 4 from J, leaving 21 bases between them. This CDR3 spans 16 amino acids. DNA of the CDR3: TGTGCCAGCAGCCCACCTTTGGCAGGGGTTCCTTACGAGCAGTACTTC. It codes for CASSPPLAGVPYEQYF.

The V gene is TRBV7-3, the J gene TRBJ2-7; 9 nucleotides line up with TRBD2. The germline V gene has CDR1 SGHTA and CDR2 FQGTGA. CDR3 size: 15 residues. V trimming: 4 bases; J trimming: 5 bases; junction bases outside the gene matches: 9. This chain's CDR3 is CASSSGSASGNEQYF. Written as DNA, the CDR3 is TGTGCCAGCAGCTCCGGCTCCGCTAGCGGGAACGAGCAGTACTTC.

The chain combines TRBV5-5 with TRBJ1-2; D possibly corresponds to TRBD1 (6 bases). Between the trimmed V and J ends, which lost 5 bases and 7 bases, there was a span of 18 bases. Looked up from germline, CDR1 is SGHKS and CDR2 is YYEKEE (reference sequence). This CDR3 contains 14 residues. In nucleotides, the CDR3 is TGTGCCAGCAGTTTACCGGACAGCCCTCTTGGCTACACCTTC. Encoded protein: CASSLPDSPLGYTF.

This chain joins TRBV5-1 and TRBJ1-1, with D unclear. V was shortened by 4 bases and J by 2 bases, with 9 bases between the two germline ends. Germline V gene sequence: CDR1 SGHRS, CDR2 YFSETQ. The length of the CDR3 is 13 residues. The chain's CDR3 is CASSLTQNTEAFF. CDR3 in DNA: TGCGCCAGCAGCCTGACACAAAACACTGAAGCTTTCTTT.